Listed here are 22 T cell receptor beta chains from one sample, sequenced in a study of T cells after somatic rescue of genetic block. This table comes from immunoSEQ multiplex PCR, and its TCRdb copy is limited to in-frame clones, with some not included. Altogether roughly 11,000 clones are present, around 84% being singletons, with the ten largest covering 8% to 9.5%. The sample taken for sequencing was peripheral blood mononuclear cells (PBMCs). These receptors were collected from a boy younger than 18.

The rearrangement links TRBV5-1 to TRBJ2-6, with 7 bases fitting TRBD1. The CDR3 contains 17 residues. The V gene's germline CDR1 is SGHRS and CDR2 YFSETQ. V shed 1 base, J shed 0 bases, and the junction held 4 bases outside the gene matches. Here the CDR3 reads CASSLRTGDSGANVLTF. The CDR3 DNA follows: TGCGCCAGCAGCTTGAGGACAGGAGACTCTGGGGCCAACGTCCTGACTTTC.

This rearrangement joins TRBV19 to TRBJ2-5; 11 nucleotides agree with TRBD1. This CDR3 contains 14 residues. The V gene's germline CDR1 is LNHDA and CDR2 SQIVND (reference sequence). The ends lost 5 bases at V and 5 bases at J; junction bases unmatched: 4. The CDR3 loop reads CASSAGQGGETQYF. The CDR3 DNA sequence: TGTGCCAGTAGTGCGGGACAGGGGGGCGAGACCCAGTACTTC.

This clone appeared once. The chain links TRBV28 to TRBJ2-7; TRBD1 aligns across 7 bases. The CDR3 loop spans 17 amino acids. V gave up 6 bases and J gave up 5 bases; unmatched junction bases: 19. From germline, CDR1 is MDHEN and CDR2 SYDVKM. The CDR3 sequence: CASSSFLVGQGDHEQYF. In nucleotides, the CDR3 is TGTGCCAGCAGCAGTTTCCTCGTGGGGCAGGGGGACCACGAGCAGTACTTC. The whole variable domain, filled in from reference TRBV28 and TRBJ2-7, reads DVKVTQSSRYLVKRTGEKVFLECVQDMDHENMFWYRQDPGLGLRLIYFSYDVKMKEKGDIPEGYSVSREKKERFSLILESASTNQTSMYLCASSSFLVGQGDHEQYFGPGTRLTVT.

This clone came up once. This chain connects TRBV9 to TRBJ2-5, with D unresolved. The CDR3 has 16 amino acids. The germline V gene has CDR1 SGDLS and CDR2 YYNGEE. The V and J ends lost 1 base and 2 bases respectively, with 15 bases between them. CDR3 coding DNA: TGTGCCAGCAGCGTAAGCGAGACCGAAGGGCAAGAGACCCAGTACTTC. Its translation is CASSVSETEGQETQYF.

The chain employs TRBV5-6 and TRBJ2-7; D possibly uses TRBD1 or TRBD2 (5 bases each). From germline, CDR1 is SGHDT and CDR2 YYEEEE. The CDR3 contains 14 residues. V lost 4 bases, J lost 4 bases, and 15 bases lay in between. CDR3 loop: CASSLVGVAYEQYF. In DNA, the CDR3 is TGTGCCAGCAGCCTGGTGGGGGTGGCGTACGAGCAGTACTTC.

The rearrangement uses TRBV7-3 and TRBJ2-5, with TRBD2 identical over 8 bases. Unmatched junction bases numbered 7, after V lost 5 bases and J lost 5 bases. Germline V gene data show CDR1 as SGHTA and CDR2 as FQGTGA. There are 14 residues in the CDR3. This CDR3 reads CASSLSGGRETQYF. The DNA of the CDR3 is TGTGCCAGCAGCCTCTCGGGGGGGCGGGAGACCCAGTACTTC.

The rearrangement uses TRBV9 and TRBJ2-5; TRBD1 might be the D (6 bases). V was shortened by 4 bases and J by 2 bases, with 21 bases between the two germline ends. The CDR3 loop spans 17 amino acids. CDR1 is SGDLS and CDR2 is YYNGEE in the germline V gene. This CDR3 is CASSFTGSLSSQETQYF. Here the CDR3 DNA reads TGTGCCAGCAGCTTCACAGGGTCCCTTTCTTCTCAAGAGACCCAGTACTTC. Complete variable domain (other parts from reference TRBV9 and TRBJ2-5): DSGVTQTPKHLITATGQRVTLRCSPRSGDLSVYWYQQSLDQGLQFLIQYYNGEERAKGNILERFSAQQFPDLHSELNLSSLELGDSALYFCASSFTGSLSSQETQYFGPGTRLLVL.

J is TRBJ2-7 and V is TRBV5-6, with D possibly being TRBD1 or TRBD2 (6 bases each). Deletions cut 0 bases from V and 6 bases from J, with 16 bases between. The CDR3 is 15 residues long. CDR1 and CDR2 (germline): SGHDT, YYEEEE. CDR3 in DNA: TGTGCCAGCAGCTTGGTGGGGGGCAAACTGGGCGAGCAGTACTTC. Residues: CASSLVGGKLGEQYF.

V usage is TRBV4-3 and J usage is TRBJ1-4; D is perhaps TRBD1 (5 bases). V lost 1 base to trimming and J lost 8 bases, with 8 bases between them. CDR3 size: 13 residues. Germline CDR1 and CDR2: LGHNA and YSLEER. The CDR3 DNA is TGCGCCAGCAGCCAAGTGGGGGGGGAAAAACTGTTTTTT. It yields the protein CASSQVGGEKLFF.

This clone was detected a few times. This chain links TRBV29-1 with TRBJ1-2; D is possibly TRBD1 (5 bases). The V gene's germline CDR1 is SQVTM and CDR2 ANQGSEA. The CDR3 totals 13 residues. V was shortened by 7 bases and J by 3 bases, with 15 bases between the two germline ends. CDR3 in DNA: TGCAGCGCCTCCGCAGGGTATGACTATGGCTACACCTTC. Its translation is CSASAGYDYGYTF.

The chain uses TRBV19 and TRBJ1-2; 10 bases align to TRBD1. V trimming: 6 bases; J trimming: 6 bases; junction bases outside the gene matches: 10. Germline loops: CDR1 LNHDA, CDR2 SQIVND (reference sequence). The CDR3 covers 15 residues. The CDR3 DNA reads as TGTGCCAGTAGGAGACAGGGGGCGAATAATAATGGCTACACCTTC. Amino acids: CASRRQGANNNGYTF.

The V gene is TRBV5-6, the J gene TRBJ2-7; 9 bases align to TRBD1. Germline V gene sequence: CDR1 SGHDT, CDR2 YYEEEE. Germline trimming cut 6 bases from V and 1 base from J; bases unmatched to any gene: 8. The CDR3 loop spans 15 amino acids. CDR3 in DNA: TGTGCCAGCACCCTGGGGACAGGGAGTTCCTACGAGCAGTACTTC. It yields the protein CASTLGTGSSYEQYF.

This sequence joins TRBV7-9 and TRBJ1-6, with TRBD1 identical over 9 bases. The CDR3 is made up of 17 amino acids. Looked up from germline, CDR1 is SEHNR and CDR2 is FQNEAQ (reference sequence). V lost 5 bases and J lost 0; bases outside the gene matches: 5. CDR3 DNA: TGTGCCAGCAGCAAAGGACAGGGGAGCTCCTATAATTCACCCCTCCACTTT. Translating gives CASSKGQGSSYNSPLHF.

The chain joins TRBV19 to TRBJ2-5, with D tentatively TRBD1 or TRBD2 (5 bases each). Trimming pared 7 bases from V and 3 bases from J, leaving 15 bases between. The length of the CDR3 is 14 residues. Germline assignment: CDR1 LNHDA and CDR2 SQIVND (reference sequence). This CDR3 reads CASTQPGAEETQYF. The CDR3 region has the DNA TGTGCCAGTACCCAACCCGGGGCGGAAGAGACCCAGTACTTC.

The chain is built from TRBV7-6 and TRBJ2-4; 10 nucleotides agree with TRBD1. J lost 8 bases, V lost 0 bases, and 10 bases had no gene match. There are 17 residues in the CDR3. From germline, CDR1 is SGHVS and CDR2 FNYEAQ. The CDR3 nucleotides read TGTGCCAGCAGCTTAGCTCCCCCCTGGACAGGGGGAGACATTCAGTACTTC. The encoded protein is CASSLAPPWTGGDIQYF. The full variable domain, completed using reference TRBV7-6 and TRBJ2-4, is GAGVSQSPRYKVTKRGQDVALRCDPISGHVSLYWYRQALGQGPEFLTYFNYEAQQDKSGLPNDRFSAERPEGSISTLTIQRTEQRDSAMYRCASSLAPPWTGGDIQYFGAGTRLSVL.

The V gene is TRBV18, the J gene TRBJ2-5, with 9 bases that match TRBD1. V dropped 3 bases and J dropped 6; count of bases not matched to a gene: 8. The CDR3 totals 15 residues. CDR1 is KGHSH and CDR2 is LQKENI in the germline V gene. CDR3 sequence reads: CASSPLDRGEKTQYF. The CDR3 nucleotides are TGTGCCAGCTCACCCTTAGACAGGGGGGAGAAGACCCAGTACTTC.

This clone came up once. This chain uses TRBV4-3 with TRBJ2-5; D possibly corresponds to TRBD1 (6 bases). The J call may be in error: the DNA end matches TRBJ2-7 better. This CDR3 contains 14 residues. Germline V gene data show CDR1 as LGHNA and CDR2 as YSLEER. The CDR3 spells CASSHTNRDYEQYF. The CDR3 DNA reads TGCGCCAGCAGCCATACCAACAGGGACTACGAGCAGTACTTC.

The V call is TRBV19, the J call TRBJ2-1; D perhaps matches TRBD2 (5 bases). Trimming took 7 bases from V and 0 from J, leaving 13 bases between them. The CDR3 is 15 residues long. CDR1 and CDR2 from the germline V gene are LNHDA and SQIVND (reference sequence). The CDR3 coding sequence is TGTGCCAGTACCCGGACTTCAGGCTCCTACAATGAGCAGTTCTTC. Protein: CASTRTSGSYNEQFF.

The gene calls are TRBV6-5 and TRBJ1-2; no clear D. Deletions cut 5 bases from V and 6 bases from J, with 16 bases between. CDR1 and CDR2 (germline): MNHEY, SVGAGI. The CDR3 is 14 residues long. CDR3 DNA: TGTGCCAGCAGTCAGGCCCCTCGCCGGGATGGCTACACCTTC. Its translation is CASSQAPRRDGYTF.

This chain links TRBV6-6 with TRBJ2-7; 8 bases map to TRBD1. The CDR3 is 14 amino acids. In germline, CDR1 is MNHNY, CDR2 SVGAGI (reference sequence). The junction had 6 bases not matched to a gene; V was cut back by 8 bases and J by 0 bases. The CDR3 nucleotides are TGTGCCAGCCTGGCCGGGACAGGCTCCTACGAGCAGTACTTC. Encoded protein: CASLAGTGSYEQYF.

The chain is built from TRBV7-7 and TRBJ2-5; TRBD1 aligns across 7 bases. V trimming: 5 bases; J trimming: 1 base; junction bases outside the gene matches: 4. The germline CDR1 and CDR2 sequences are SSHAT and FNYEAQ (reference sequence). This CDR3 has 14 amino acids. This CDR3 is CASSPGTAQETQYF. In DNA, the CDR3 is TGTGCCAGCAGCCCAGGGACAGCCCAAGAGACCCAGTACTTC.

The sample holds one count of this clone. The chain uses TRBV6-6 and TRBJ1-4; 8 nucleotides match TRBD1. The CDR3 totals 15 residues. With 2 bases clipped from V and 3 bases from J, the junction kept 2 bases outside the gene matches. From germline, CDR1 is MNHNY and CDR2 SVGAGI (reference sequence). CDR3 in DNA: TGTGCCAGCAGTTACAGGGGACAGGCTAATGAAAAACTGTTTTTT. Protein product: CASSYRGQANEKLFF.